Sequencing of this T cell receptor beta chain was carried out in a study of cytotoxic CD8 clonotypes in ibrutinib-treated CLL. Across the whole study: Included were approximately 10 relapsed/refractory and 15 treatment-naive patients, of whom some 17 were IGHV unmutated. Samples had a mean of roughly 250,000 productive templates and 85,000 to 100,000 productive rearrangements. Notes on the study in general: Public clonotypes, found uncommonly, either contracted or stayed stable on treatment.

V dropped 5 bases and J dropped 2 bases, with 15 bases sitting between them. The CDR3 has 15 amino acids. Per germline, CDR1 SGHRS and CDR2 YFSETQ. Turning to this clone: No antigen is known for it.

The protocol was immunoSEQ multiplex PCR, while the TCRdb copy is restricted to in-frame clones and leaves out a portion. The table lists about 130,000 clones, approximately 80% of them singletons, with 2.5% to 3.5% in the top ten. The chain joins TRBV5-1 to TRBJ2-3, with D possibly called TRBD1 or TRBD2 (6 bases each). This sample comprised PBMCs, obtained after 24 months of ibrutinib treatment. The TCR originated in a human donor with chronic lymphocytic leukemia. The CDR3 nucleotides are TGCGCCAGCAGGACAGGACTACTCGACACAGATACGCAGTATTTT. This codes for CASRTGLLDTDTQYF.